The entry that follows covers one T cell receptor (beta chain) sequence. Under the authors' procedure: Amplification of reference gene primers was used by the study to estimate nucleated cell counts. Profiled with immunoSEQ multiplex PCR; TCRdb holds only in-frame clones, not every one. The DNA gave D and trimming, while V, J and clone size come from that table. The repertoire holds 150,000 to 250,000 clones, with approximately 82% as singletons. This CDR3 is built from 15 residues. Germline V gene sequence: CDR1 SGHTA, CDR2 FQGNSA. V lost 5 bases, J lost 0 bases, and 2 bases stayed unmatched. These data originate in a study of blood T cell repertoires in COVID-19. The overall study: There were acute and convalescent COVID-19 samples, and they came from the United States, Italy and Spain.

The source of this sequence is a human donor with acute or convalescent COVID-19. The donor label of this sample is uncertain. The rearrangement links TRBV7-2 to TRBJ2-1; 9 bases agree with TRBD1. The sample comprised peripheral blood. CDR3 sequence: CASSPGQGSYNEQFF. As DNA, the CDR3 is TGTGCCAGCAGCCCGGGACAGGGCTCCTACAATGAGCAGTTCTTC.